The present T cell receptor (beta chain) was sequenced within a study of identical twins. This clonotype was detected many times. A junction end diverges from the germline sequence, so it may reflect a read error. Looked up from germline, CDR1 is ENHRY and CDR2 is SYGVKD. This CDR3 is 12 amino acids long. Template switching, a step in the protocol, added a universal primer site, and cDNA carried unique molecular identifiers. One entry per CDR3 protein results from TCRdb running MiXCR on the 5' RACE reads. The sample has fewer than 900,000 distinct CDR3 sequences; 15% to 20% are singletons. This same sample was also part of a study on T cells expressing NK-cell markers. From that paper: Obtained from sorted CD3+CD56+NKG2C+, CD3+CD56+NKG2C- and CD3+CD56-NKG2C+ T cells were the TCR beta repertoires. Seven of the eight sequenced donors were classified as HCMV-seropositive, and one was classified as seronegative. Each of 6 or 7 donors carried dominant NKG2C+ clonotypes accounting for about 1.0-7.5% of CD8+ T cells.

Input material: PBMCs. This rearrangement joins TRBV10-3 to TRBJ2-3; D may be TRBD2 (5 bases). The origin of this receptor is a woman aged 18-29 years in good health. In nucleotides, the CDR3 is TGCGCCATGGGCGGACTTCGGGATACGCAGTATTTT. Amino acids: CAMGGLRDTQYF.